What follows is one T cell receptor (beta chain) and its context. The sample is drawn from a study of blood T cells in healthy people across ages. Together with a sample-barcoded 5' primer, a J-beta primer mix was included in a second PCR lasting about 7 to 12 cycles. From each sample, at least 3 million paired-end reads containing CDR3 were obtained. TCRdb re-derived calls from the 5' RACE reads in MiXCR, one entry per CDR3 protein. The table lists roughly 2 million distinct CDR3 sequences, around half of them singletons, with roughly 2% in the top ten. The source of this sequence is a woman aged 40-49 years in good health. Sequencing was carried out using blood.

The CDR3 nucleotides are TGTGCCACCAGTGAGACTAGCGGGGGGCTCGAGACAGATACGCAGTATTTT. Protein sequence: CATSETSGGLETDTQYF. V and J are TRBV24-1 and TRBJ2-3, with 13 bases matching TRBD2. Germline V CDR1 and CDR2: KGHDR, SFDVKD. Trimming cost V 4 bases and J 3 bases; bases outside gene matches: 6. The CDR3 contains 17 residues.